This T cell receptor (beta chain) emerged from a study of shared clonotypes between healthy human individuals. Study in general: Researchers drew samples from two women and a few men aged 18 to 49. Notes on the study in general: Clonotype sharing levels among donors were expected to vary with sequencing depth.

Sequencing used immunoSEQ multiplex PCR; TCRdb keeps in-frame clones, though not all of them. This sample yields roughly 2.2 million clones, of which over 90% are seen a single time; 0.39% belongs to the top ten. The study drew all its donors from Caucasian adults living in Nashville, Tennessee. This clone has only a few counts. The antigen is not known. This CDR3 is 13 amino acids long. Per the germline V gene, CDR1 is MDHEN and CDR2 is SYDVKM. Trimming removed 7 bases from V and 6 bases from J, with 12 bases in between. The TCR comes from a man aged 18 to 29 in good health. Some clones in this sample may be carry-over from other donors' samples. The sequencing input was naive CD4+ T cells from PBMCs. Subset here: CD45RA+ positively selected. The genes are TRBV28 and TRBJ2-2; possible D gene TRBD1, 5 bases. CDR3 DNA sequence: TGTGCCAGCACCTTAGGGGTTTCCGGGGAGCTGTTTTTT. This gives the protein CASTLGVSGELFF.